Listed here is a single T cell receptor beta chain. Germline assignment: CDR1 SEHNR and CDR2 FQNEAQ (reference sequence). The CDR3 loop spans 15 amino acids. V lost 5 bases to trimming and J lost 8 bases; unmatched junction nucleotides: 10. The record originates from a study of blood T cell repertoires in COVID-19. Study summary: The United States, Italy and Spain provided the acute and convalescent COVID-19 samples. Sample material is recorded as cDNA or gDNA derived from T cells, B-cell-depleted T cells, or PBMCs.

Original methodology: The authors estimated nucleated cell counts from reference gene primer amplification. Clones were read by immunoSEQ multiplex PCR, and TCRdb kept only the in-frame ones, dropping some. The V and J calls and the clone size are those of that table, but D and trimming were determined from the DNA. The table records more than 100,000 clones, 75% to 90% of them present only once. The sample was peripheral blood. The genes are TRBV7-9 and TRBJ1-4, with TRBD1 identical over 8 bases. This receptor was obtained from a human donor in a cohort sampled during active or convalescent COVID-19. CDR3 sequence (DNA): TGTGCCAGCAGCCCTGGGACAGGTCAGGAGGAAAAACTGTTTTTT. Protein: CASSPGTGQEEKLFF.